A single sample gave rise to the 21 T cell receptor beta chains below, sequenced in a study of cytomegalovirus exposure and HLA in healthy donors. The PCR had 60 Vbeta and 13 Jbeta primers. The protocol was immunoSEQ multiplex PCR, while the TCRdb copy is restricted to in-frame clones and leaves out a portion. The sample consists of about 110,000 clones, 76% of them appearing once. The specimen sequenced was PBMCs. The receptors come from a man aged 25-40 years in good health and CMV-seropositive.

In this sample, this clone turned up once. The genes are TRBV9 and TRBJ1-5; D not resolved. The CDR3 has 13 amino acids. Looked up from germline, CDR1 is SGDLS and CDR2 is YYNGEE. V was shortened by 3 bases and J by 9 bases, with 13 bases between the two germline ends. The CDR3 DNA follows: TGTGCCAGCAGCGGGACTGGGGATTCGCCCCAGCATTTT. Translation gives CASSGTGDSPQHF.

The V gene is TRBV7-2, the J gene TRBJ2-6; 9 bases are a match to TRBD2. V trimming: 0 bases; J trimming: 2 bases; junction bases outside the gene matches: 5. Germline V lookup: CDR1 SGHTA, CDR2 FQGNSA. This CDR3 is 18 amino acids long. This CDR3 is CASSLAGRGGAGANVLTF. The CDR3 nucleotides are TGTGCCAGCAGCTTAGCTGGGCGGGGGGGGGCTGGGGCCAACGTCCTGACTTTC.

Written as DNA, the CDR3 is TGCGCCAGCAGCCACCACCGGGACAGGGGGCTAACTGACTATGGCTACACCTTC. It yields the protein CASSHHRDRGLTDYGYTF. The J gene is TRBJ1-2, the V gene TRBV4-3, with 12 positions matching TRBD1. The CDR3 is 18 residues long. The ends lost 3 bases at V and 3 bases at J; junction bases unmatched: 11. Per the germline V gene, CDR1 is LGHNA and CDR2 is YSLEER.

In nucleotides, the CDR3 is TGTGCCAGCAGCCAAGCAGGGGTGCGGGAAAAACTGTTTTTT. It translates to CASSQAGVREKLFF. V and J are TRBV14 and TRBJ1-4; possibly TRBD1 for D (6 bases). The CDR3 is made up of 14 amino acids. CDR1 is SGHDN, CDR2 FVKESK, per germline. V was cut by 1 base and J by 8 bases, with 11 bases left in between.

This clone was counted only a few times. This chain links TRBV6-6 with TRBJ2-2; a weak D match, TRBD2 (5 bases). In germline, CDR1 is MNHNY, CDR2 SVGAGI (reference sequence). V was shortened by 8 bases and J by 1 base, with 17 bases between the two germline ends. The CDR3 consists of 16 residues. DNA for the CDR3: TGTGCCAGCGGAGGAAACTGGAGAAAGAACACCGGGGAGCTGTTTTTT. This encodes CASGGNWRKNTGELFF.

The chain links TRBV5-1 to TRBJ1-2, with TRBD1 matching 8 bases. Losses at the gene ends were 4 bases for V and 6 bases for J; bases not matched to a gene: 5. Germline V gene sequence: CDR1 SGHRS, CDR2 YFSETQ. This CDR3 is 13 amino acids long. The CDR3 coding sequence is TGCGCCAGCAGCCTGACGACAGGGGATGGCTACACCTTC. This sequence encodes CASSLTTGDGYTF. Drawing the rest from reference TRBV5-1 and TRBJ1-2, the complete variable domain is KAGVTQTPRYLIKTRGQQVTLSCSPISGHRSVSWYQQTPGQGLQFLFEYFSETQRNKGNFPGRFSGRQFSNSRSEMNVSTLELGDSALYLCASSLTTGDGYTFGSGTRLTVV.

The J gene is TRBJ1-2, the V gene TRBV2; tentatively, D is TRBD1 (5 bases). The V end was cut by 0 bases, the J end by 4 bases, with 12 bases between. Germline CDR1 is SNHLY and CDR2 is FYNNEI. The CDR3 has 15 residues. CDR3 region: CASSEAGGAGYGYTF. CDR3 nucleotides: TGTGCCAGCAGTGAAGCAGGTGGGGCCGGCTATGGCTACACCTTC.

The chain couples TRBV5-5 to TRBJ1-2; tentative D call: TRBD1 (6 bases). The ends were cut back, 6 bases at V and 0 bases at J, with 18 bases in the middle. The germline V gene has CDR1 SGHKS and CDR2 YYEKEE (reference sequence). CDR3 length: 16 amino acids. The CDR3 DNA is TGTGCCAGCACCCCTAACTACCCAGGGGCTAACTATGGCTACACCTTC. This sequence encodes CASTPNYPGANYGYTF.

The rearrangement links TRBV19 to TRBJ2-7; possible D gene TRBD2, 5 bases. Trimming took off 3 bases at V and 1 base at J, with 7 bases between the two ends. Germline V gene sequence: CDR1 LNHDA, CDR2 SQIVND (reference sequence). CDR3 length: 13 residues. The CDR3 loop is CASSIRDSYEQYF. In DNA form, the CDR3 reads TGTGCCAGTAGTATCCGGGATTCCTACGAGCAGTACTTC.

The CDR3 DNA reads TGTGCCAGCAGCGTAGCGGGGGGATTCCAAGAGACCCAGTACTTC. Its translation: CASSVAGGFQETQYF. The gene calls are TRBV9 and TRBJ2-5; 7 positions match TRBD2. The V and J ends lost 0 bases and 1 base, in that order; junction bases with no gene match: 3. The CDR3 sequence is 15 residues long. Germline V gives CDR1 SGDLS, CDR2 YYNGEE.

This rearrangement joins TRBV29-1 to TRBJ1-1, with D unresolved. This CDR3 contains 12 residues. In germline, CDR1 is SQVTM, CDR2 ANQGSEA. With 0 bases removed from V and 7 bases from J, the gap between germline ends came to 9 bases. CDR3: CSVEDGGLEAFF. DNA of the CDR3: TGCAGCGTTGAAGACGGCGGCCTTGAAGCTTTCTTT.

This chain joins TRBV7-9 and TRBJ1-2; maybe TRBD1 (5 bases). The germline CDR1 and CDR2 sequences are SEHNR and FQNEAQ (reference sequence). Trimming left V 6 bases short and J 4 bases short, with 18 bases between. The length of the CDR3 is 15 residues. This CDR3 is CASRGGSQGGYGYTF. CDR3 bases: TGTGCCAGCAGGGGGGGGAGCCAGGGTGGCTATGGCTACACCTTC. The full variable domain, its missing parts supplied by reference TRBV7-9 and TRBJ1-2, is DTGVSQNPRHKITKRGQNVTFRCDPISEHNRLYWYRQTLGQGPEFLTYFQNEAQLEKSRLLSDRFSAERPKGSFSTLEIQRTEQGDSAMYLCASRGGSQGGYGYTFGSGTRLTVV.

This chain connects TRBV2 to TRBJ2-5; tentatively, D is TRBD2 (6 bases). Germline lookup yields CDR1 SNHLY and CDR2 FYNNEI. This CDR3 is 15 amino acids long. V lost 7 bases and J lost 5, with 20 bases in between. This CDR3 is CASNPGGGVGETQYF. In nucleotides, the CDR3 is TGTGCCAGCAACCCAGGAGGCGGGGTTGGGGAGACCCAGTACTTC.

The chain is built from TRBV28 and TRBJ1-5; tentative D call: TRBD1 (6 bases). Trimming removed 1 base from V and 2 bases from J, with 12 bases in between. This CDR3 contains 16 residues. Germline V gives CDR1 MDHEN, CDR2 SYDVKM. The CDR3 nucleotides are TGTGCCAGCAGTTTATTGGGGGGGCTGGGCAATCAGCCCCAGCATTTT. Its protein is CASSLLGGLGNQPQHF.

J is TRBJ1-2 and V is TRBV6-6; 8 positions match TRBD1. Unmatched junction bases numbered 6, after V lost 5 bases and J lost 1 base. The CDR3 loop spans 15 amino acids. The V gene's germline CDR1 is MNHNY and CDR2 SVGAGI (reference sequence). The CDR3 spells CASSNGQGLNYGYTF. CDR3 DNA: TGTGCCAGCAGTAACGGACAGGGTCTTAACTATGGCTACACCTTC.

This clone was detected only a few times. The V call is TRBV6-6, the J call TRBJ1-1, with unresolved D. CDR3 length equals 12 residues. The germline V gene has CDR1 MNHNY and CDR2 SVGAGI (reference sequence). The germline V and J ends were trimmed by 6 bases and 2 bases, with 7 bases remaining between them. CDR3 DNA sequence: TGTGCCAGCAGGAACAGAAACACTGAAGCTTTCTTT. It is translated as CASRNRNTEAFF.

The chain couples TRBV4-3 to TRBJ2-5; TRBD1 is a possible D gene (5 bases). The CDR3 spans 15 residues. Germline values: CDR1 LGHNA, CDR2 YSLEER. V lost 4 bases, J lost 0 bases, and 12 bases lay in between. The CDR3 protein is CASSRNRFYQETQYF. CDR3 sequence (DNA): TGCGCCAGCAGCCGGAACAGGTTCTACCAAGAGACCCAGTACTTC.

The chain is built from TRBV7-9 and TRBJ2-6; TRBD1 might be the D (5 bases). Germline CDR1 reads SEHNR; CDR2 reads FQNEAQ (reference sequence). There are 16 residues in the CDR3. V lost 8 bases, J lost 0 bases, and 14 bases lay in between. The CDR3 bases are TGTGCCAGCGGGCACAGGAAGAGCTCTGGGGCCAACGTCCTGACTTTC. It translates to CASGHRKSSGANVLTF.

The chain is built from TRBV4-3 and TRBJ2-1, with 10 bases lining up with TRBD2. V trimming: 1 base; J trimming: 10 bases; junction bases outside the gene matches: 7. CDR1 and CDR2 from the germline V gene are LGHNA and YSLEER. The CDR3 consists of 15 residues. CDR3 sequence (DNA): TGCGCCAGCAGCCAAGCTAGCGGGGGCTTGAGCGAGCAGTTCTTC. Its protein is CASSQASGGLSEQFF.

V is TRBV28 and J is TRBJ2-4, with D possibly TRBD2 on 6 matching bases. The CDR3 is made up of 15 amino acids. The germline CDR1 and CDR2 sequences are MDHEN and SYDVKM. V shed 8 bases and J shed 0 bases, with 14 bases lying between them. DNA of the CDR3: TGTGCCAGCTGCCTCCTGGGGGGAGCCAAAAACATTCAGTACTTC. This codes for CASCLLGGAKNIQYF.

The chain combines TRBV7-3 with TRBJ1-1; D unclear. Germline loops: CDR1 SGHTA, CDR2 FQGTGA. The CDR3 is 14 residues long. Trimming removed 0 bases from V and 3 bases from J, with 8 bases in between. CDR3 sequence reads: CASSLTSGHTEAFF. In DNA form, the CDR3 reads TGTGCCAGCAGCTTAACGTCAGGTCACACTGAAGCTTTCTTT.